These T cell receptor beta chains were read from a single sample in a study of tumor-infiltrating lymphocytes in glioblastoma multiforme. TCRdb reanalysed the multiplex PCR reads using MiXCR and keeps one entry per CDR3 protein. This table holds roughly 15,000 distinct CDR3 sequences, over 65% found once. The sample taken for sequencing was brain tumor tissue. These receptors were obtained from a male donor with glioblastoma. The CDR3 runs from the conserved cysteine through the conserved F or W. The order of the fields is CDR3 DNA, CDR3 protein, CDR3 length, J gene, D gene, V gene, clone size. A D gene is named only where the DNA matches it firmly. Size values are once, few and many counts, or a class for expanded clones, and some rows have none.

TGTGCCAGCAGCTCAGGACACCACTATGGCTACACCTTC,CASSSGHHYGYTF,13,TRBJ1-2,.,TRBV5-5,medium-sized
TGTGCCAGCAATGCTCTAGCGGGTGAAGGTACGCAGTATTTT,CASNALAGEGTQYF,14,TRBJ2-3,TRBD2,TRBV11-2,once
TGCGCCAGCAGCCAAGATGGGTATGGCTACACCTTC,CASSQDGYGYTF,12,TRBJ1-2,.,TRBV4-1,.
TGCGCCAGCAGGCATGGGGACAGGCTAATCACTGAAGCTTTCTTT,CASRHGDRLITEAFF,15,TRBJ1-1,TRBD1,TRBV5-1,.
TGTGCCAGCAGTCAAGGGGGTTACCAGCAGTACTTC,CASSQGGYQQYF,12,TRBJ2-7,.,TRBV14,.
TGTGCCACCAGTGAAGGTCTAGTAGCGGGAGATGAGCAGTTCTTC,CATSEGLVAGDEQFF,15,TRBJ2-1,TRBD2,TRBV24-1,many
TGCGCCAGCAGCCAAGAAGGAGGCGGGGGGACAGATACGCAGTATTTT,CASSQEGGGGTDTQYF,16,TRBJ2-3,TRBD2,TRBV4-1,medium-sized
TGTGCCAGCAGCTTAACGGGGGTCACAGATACGCAGTATTTT,CASSLTGVTDTQYF,14,TRBJ2-3,.,TRBV11-2,many
TGTGCCAGCAGCTTAGAGGCCGCTCCTTACAATGAGCAGTTCTTC,CASSLEAAPYNEQFF,15,TRBJ2-1,.,TRBV11-2,.
TGTGCCGGCAGCCCGAAACACTTCACAGATACGCAGTATTTT,CAGSPKHFTDTQYF,14,TRBJ2-3,.,TRBV11-2,.
TGTGCCAGCAGTTCAGAAACTAACGAACTTTCCAATGAGCAGTTCTTC,CASSSETNELSNEQFF,16,TRBJ2-1,.,TRBV11-3,.
TGTGCCAGCAGCTTAGCCAGGGAGACTCAGTACTTC,CASSLARETQYF,12,TRBJ2-5,.,TRBV11-2,.
TGTGCCAGCAGTTACTTCTACCCGGGACAGGGGTTTACCGGGGAGCTGTTTTTT,CASSYFYPGQGFTGELFF,18,TRBJ2-2,TRBD1,TRBV6-5,few
TGTGCCATCAGTGTGGGACAGGACACAGATACGCAGTATTTT,CAISVGQDTDTQYF,14,TRBJ2-3,TRBD1,TRBV10-3,.
TGCGACAGCAGCCAAGAAGCAGGATACTGTGAGCAGTACTTC,CDSSQEAGYCEQYF,14,TRBJ2-7,.,TRBV4-1,.
TGTGCCAGCAGAACCGGACTAGCGGGAGGCATAAGGCGGGATATGCAGTATTTT,CASRTGLAGGIRRDMQYF,18,TRBJ2-3,TRBD2,TRBV12-3/TRBV12-4,few
TGCAGTGCTAGAGAGCTAGCGGGAGTGGTGGATACGCAGTATTTT,CSARELAGVVDTQYF,15,TRBJ2-3,TRBD2,TRBV20-1,few
TGCAGTGCTAGGGACCCGGACAGGTGGATTCGGAAAGCCGAAAACATTCAGTACTTC,CSARDPDRWIRKAENIQYF,19,TRBJ2-4,TRBD1,TRBV20-1,.